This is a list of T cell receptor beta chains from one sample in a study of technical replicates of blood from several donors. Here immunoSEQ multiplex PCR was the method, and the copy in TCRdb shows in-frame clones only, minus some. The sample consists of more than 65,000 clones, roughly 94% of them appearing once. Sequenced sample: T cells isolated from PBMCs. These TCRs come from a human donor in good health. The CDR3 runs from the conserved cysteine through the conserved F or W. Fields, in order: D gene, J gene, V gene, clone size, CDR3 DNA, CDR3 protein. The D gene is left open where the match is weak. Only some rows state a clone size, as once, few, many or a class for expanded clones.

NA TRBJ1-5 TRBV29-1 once TGCAGCGTTAGGAGTCTGGATCAGCCCCAGCATTTT CSVRSLDQPQHF
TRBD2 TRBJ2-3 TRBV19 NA TGTGCCAGTACTCCGGGACTAGCGGCCCTCCGATGGGAAGATACGCAGTATTTT CASTPGLAALRWEDTQYF
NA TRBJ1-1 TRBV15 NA TGTGCCACCAGCAGAGATGCCGTAACAGCTCTACGAAACACTGAAGCTTTCTTT CATSRDAVTALRNTEAFF
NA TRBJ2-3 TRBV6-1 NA TGTGCCAGCAGTGAAGCCGCGGAACGGGATACGCAGTATTTT CASSEAAERDTQYF
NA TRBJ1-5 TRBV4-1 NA TGCGCCAGCAGCCAAGGGCAGGGTGGCAATCAGCCCCAGCATTTT CASSQGQGGNQPQHF
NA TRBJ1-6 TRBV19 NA TGTGCCAGTACAACAGCCTTTTCACCCCTCCACTTT CASTTAFSPLHF
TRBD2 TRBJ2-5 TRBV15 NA TGTGCCACCAGCAGAGGGGAAGTTAGCGGGGGGCAAGAGACCCAGTACTTC CATSRGEVSGGQETQYF
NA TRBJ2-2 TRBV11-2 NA TGTGCCAGCAGCCCCCTGGCTCCTCGGGTCACCGGGGAGCTGTTTTTT CASSPLAPRVTGELFF
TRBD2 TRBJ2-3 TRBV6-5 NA TGTGCCCCGGGAGGGGCAGATACGCAGTATTTT CAPGGADTQYF
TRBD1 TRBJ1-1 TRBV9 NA TGTGCCAGCAGCGCAGGGGGTACGATGTCTGAAGCTTTCTTT CASSAGGTMSEAFF
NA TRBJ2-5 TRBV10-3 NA TGTGCCATCAGTGTTGCTAATGAAGAGACCCAGTACTTC CAISVANEETQYF
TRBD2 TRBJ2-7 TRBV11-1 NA TGTGCCAGCAGCTGGAGCGGGGAGGGTTGGTACGAGCAGTACTTC CASSWSGEGWYEQYF
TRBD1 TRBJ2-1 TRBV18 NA TGTGCCAGCTCACCTCGGCGAGGGACAGATCCTAACAATGAGCAGTTCTTC CASSPRRGTDPNNEQFF
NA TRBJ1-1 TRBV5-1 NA TGCGCCAGCAGCTTGGATTCCGGGACTGAAGCTTTCTTT CASSLDSGTEAFF
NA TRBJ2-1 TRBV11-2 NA TGTGCCAGCAGCCCCTTGAGGGGGAGCTCCTACAATGAGCAGTTCTTC CASSPLRGSSYNEQFF
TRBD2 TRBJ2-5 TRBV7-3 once TGTGCCAGCAGCCGCGTGGGGACTAGCCTAGAGACCCAGTACTTC CASSRVGTSLETQYF
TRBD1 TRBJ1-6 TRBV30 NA TGTGCCTGGAATCTCCCGGACAGGGGAGTTTCACCCCTCCACTTT CAWNLPDRGVSPLHF
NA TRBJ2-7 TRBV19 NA TGTGCCAGTAGTATAGGGACAGGACTAACCTACGAGCAGTACTTC CASSIGTGLTYEQYF
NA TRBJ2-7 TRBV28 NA TGTGCCAGCAGTTTATACCAGTACGAGCAGTACTTC CASSLYQYEQYF
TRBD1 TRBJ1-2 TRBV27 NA TGTGCCAGCAGTTTACAGGGGGCTAATGGCTACACCTTC CASSLQGANGYTF
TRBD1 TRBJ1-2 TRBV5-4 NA TGTGCCAGCAGCTCTCTGGGGGCAGGGGGAGGCTACACCTTC CASSSLGAGGGYTF
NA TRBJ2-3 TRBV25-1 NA TGTGCCAGCAGTGAATATGATCCATTCGGAGATACGCAGTATTTT CASSEYDPFGDTQYF
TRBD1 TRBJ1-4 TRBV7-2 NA TGTGCCAGCAGTCGATCACAGGGGTGGTCTAAACTGTTTTTT CASSRSQGWSKLFF
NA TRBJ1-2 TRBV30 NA TGTGCCTGGAGTAGGGGGAACTATGGCTACACCTTC CAWSRGNYGYTF
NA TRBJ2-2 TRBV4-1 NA TGCGCCAGCAGCTCCCGGCCGGAGTACACCGGGGAGCTGTTTTTT CASSSRPEYTGELFF
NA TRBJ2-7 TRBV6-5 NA TGTGCCAGCAGTTACGACAGCACCTACGAGCAGTACTTC CASSYDSTYEQYF
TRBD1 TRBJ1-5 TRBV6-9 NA TGTGCCAGCAGTTATTCGATCCCCGGAGGCAGGGGGCTCCAGCCCCAGCATTTT CASSYSIPGGRGLQPQHF
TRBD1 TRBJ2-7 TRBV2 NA TGTGCCAGCAGTGGGTCCTCCGGGACAGGGAGGCAGTACTTC CASSGSSGTGRQYF
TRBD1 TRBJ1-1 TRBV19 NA TGTGCCAGTAGTCCAGCGGACAGGGCCACTGAAGCTTTCTTT CASSPADRATEAFF
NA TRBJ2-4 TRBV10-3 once TGTGCCATCAGCGAATACAGGGAGGCCAAAAACATTCAGTACTTC CAISEYREAKNIQYF
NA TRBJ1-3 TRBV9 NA TGTGCCAGCAGCGTAGTGGGCAGTGGGGGAAACACCATATATTTT CASSVVGSGGNTIYF
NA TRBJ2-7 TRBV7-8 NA TGTGCCAGCAGCCCGGGGGATGGCCGCGGCGAGCAGTACTTC CASSPGDGRGEQYF
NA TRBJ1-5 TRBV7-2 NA TGTGCCAGCAGCTTAGGTACAGGGTGGCAGCCCCAGCATTTT CASSLGTGWQPQHF
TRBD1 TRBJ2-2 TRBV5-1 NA TGCGCCAGCAGCCAAACGGGACAGGCATCAACCGGGGAGCTGTTTTTT CASSQTGQASTGELFF
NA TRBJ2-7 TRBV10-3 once TGTGCCTCATGGAGCGGGCCCCTGGCCCACTACGAGCAGTACTTC CASWSGPLAHYEQYF
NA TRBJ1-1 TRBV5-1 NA TGCGCCAGCAGCTCAGGTGCATCTTCGAACACTGAAGCTTTCTTT CASSSGASSNTEAFF
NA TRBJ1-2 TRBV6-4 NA TGTGCCAGCAGTGAAGAGCTAGGGGTTTATGGCTACACCTTC CASSEELGVYGYTF
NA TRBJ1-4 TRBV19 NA TGTGCCAGTAGTTACTCGGTTAATGAAAAACTGTTTTTT CASSYSVNEKLFF
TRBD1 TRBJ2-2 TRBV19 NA TGTGCCAGTAGTAGGGACAGTACCGGGGAGCTGTTTTTT CASSRDSTGELFF
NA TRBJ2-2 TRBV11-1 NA TGTGCCAGCAGCCTTTGGAGGGCGAACACCGGGGAGCTGTTTTTT CASSLWRANTGELFF